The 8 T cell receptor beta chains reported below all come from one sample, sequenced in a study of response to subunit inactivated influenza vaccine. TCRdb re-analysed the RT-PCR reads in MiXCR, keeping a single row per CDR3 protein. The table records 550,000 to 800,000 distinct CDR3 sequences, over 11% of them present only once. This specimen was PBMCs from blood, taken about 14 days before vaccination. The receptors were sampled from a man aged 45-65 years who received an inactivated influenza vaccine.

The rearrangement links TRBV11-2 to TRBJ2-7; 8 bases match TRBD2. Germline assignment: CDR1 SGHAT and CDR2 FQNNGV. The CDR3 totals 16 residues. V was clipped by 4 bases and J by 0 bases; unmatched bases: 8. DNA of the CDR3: TGTGCCAGCAGCTCTCTAGCGGGCCTCAGCTCCTACGAGCAGTACTTC. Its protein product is CASSSLAGLSSYEQYF.

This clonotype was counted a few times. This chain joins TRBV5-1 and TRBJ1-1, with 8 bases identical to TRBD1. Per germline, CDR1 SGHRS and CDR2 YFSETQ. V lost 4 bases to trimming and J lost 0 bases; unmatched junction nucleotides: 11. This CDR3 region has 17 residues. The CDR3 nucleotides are TGCGCCAGCAGCCAACGGACAGGGACCATAGTGAACACTGAAGCTTTCTTT. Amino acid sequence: CASSQRTGTIVNTEAFF. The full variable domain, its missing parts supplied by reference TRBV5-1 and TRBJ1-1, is KAGVTQTPRYLIKTRGQQVTLSCSPISGHRSVSWYQQTPGQGLQFLFEYFSETQRNKGNFPGRFSGRQFSNSRSEMNVSTLELGDSALYLCASSQRTGTIVNTEAFFGQGTRLTVV.

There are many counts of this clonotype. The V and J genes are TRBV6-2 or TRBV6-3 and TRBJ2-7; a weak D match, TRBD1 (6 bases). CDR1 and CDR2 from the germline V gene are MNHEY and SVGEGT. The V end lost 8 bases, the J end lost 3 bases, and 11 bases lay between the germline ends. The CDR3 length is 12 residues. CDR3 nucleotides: TGTGCCAGCCGTCAGGGGAGCTACGAGCAGTACTTC. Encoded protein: CASRQGSYEQYF.

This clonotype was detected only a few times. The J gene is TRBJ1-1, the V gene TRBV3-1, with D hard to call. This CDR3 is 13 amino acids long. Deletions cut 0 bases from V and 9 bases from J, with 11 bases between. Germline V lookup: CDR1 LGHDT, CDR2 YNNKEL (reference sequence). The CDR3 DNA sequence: TGTGCCAGCAGCCAAGATATCCCCGCGCAAGCTTTCTTT. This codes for CASSQDIPAQAFF. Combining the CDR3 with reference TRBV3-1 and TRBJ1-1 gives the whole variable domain DTAVSQTPKYLVTQMGNDKSIKCEQNLGHDTMYWYKQDSKKFLKIMFSYNNKELIINETVPNRFSPKSPDKAHLNLHINSLELGDSAVYFCASSQDIPAQAFFGQGTRLTVV.

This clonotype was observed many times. The CDR3 bases are TGCAGTGCTAGGACAGCATTCGACATGAACACTGAAGCTTTCTTT. It codes for CSARTAFDMNTEAFF. This chain connects TRBV20-1 to TRBJ1-1, with TRBD1 as a possible D gene (5 bases). Germline CDR1 and CDR2: DFQATT and SNEGSKA (reference sequence). There are 15 residues in the CDR3. Trimming cost V 3 bases and J 0 bases, with 14 bases left between them.

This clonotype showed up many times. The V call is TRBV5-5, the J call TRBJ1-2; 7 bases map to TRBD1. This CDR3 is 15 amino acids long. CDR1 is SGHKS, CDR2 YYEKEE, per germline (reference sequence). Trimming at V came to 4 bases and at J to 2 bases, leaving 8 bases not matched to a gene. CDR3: CASSTTGDINYGYTF. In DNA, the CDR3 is TGTGCCAGCAGCACCACAGGGGATATAAACTATGGCTACACCTTC.

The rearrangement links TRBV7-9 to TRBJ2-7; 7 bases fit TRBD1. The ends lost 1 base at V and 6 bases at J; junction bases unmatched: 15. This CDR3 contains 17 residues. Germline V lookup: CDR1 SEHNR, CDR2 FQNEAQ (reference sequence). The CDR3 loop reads CASSLEGGAGAGAEQYF. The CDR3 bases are TGTGCCAGCAGCTTAGAAGGGGGCGCTGGGGCCGGAGCCGAGCAGTACTTC.

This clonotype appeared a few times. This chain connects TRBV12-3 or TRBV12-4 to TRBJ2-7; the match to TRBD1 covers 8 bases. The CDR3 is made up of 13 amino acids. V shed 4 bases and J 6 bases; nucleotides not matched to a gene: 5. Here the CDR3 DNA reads TGTGCCAGCAGTTCAGGGGGCGAGGTCGAGCAGTACTTC. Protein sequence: CASSSGGEVEQYF.